This TCR beta chain was observed in a study of liver allograft versus peripheral blood T cells. As for the study in general: Recipients' peripheral blood supplied the T cell receptor repertoires against which those in transplanted livers were compared.

Remarks on this clonotype: Its target is not known.

Study-level findings and limits: Within liver allografts, T cell receptor repertoires were reportedly different from those in peripheral blood.

TCRdb redid the calling of the reads with MiXCR, one entry per CDR3 protein. Of about 8,000 distinct CDR3 sequences in the sample, around a sixth are singletons; the top ten hold under 4.5%. Deletions cut 1 base from V and 11 bases from J, with 20 bases between. The CDR3 extends over 15 amino acids. This TCR was recovered from a human patient who had a liver transplant. The graft donor may have given rise to some T cells. This sequence joins TRBV12-3 or TRBV12-4 and TRBJ1-1; no clear D. CDR3 sequence (DNA): TGTGCCAGCAGTTTAGGTGGAGCCACGAGATCAACGGCTTTCTTT. Its protein is CASSLGGATRSTAFF.